This TCR beta chain was captured by sequencing in a study of cytomegalovirus exposure and HLA in healthy donors (dated by TCRdb to about 2017). About the full investigation: An earlier analysis of under 600 of the donors reported approximately 270 Gb of sequence data and around 120 million unique TCR beta sequences from 150 million to 200 million T cells. Rather than drawing on any new phenotypic data, the later analysis identified candidate immune exposures from TCR beta sequences and the way those sequences occurred across donors. About five DR-DQ haplotypes were handled as single units for association and clustering because linkage in the cohort was strong. All discovery cohort repertoires had been generated on a single sequencing platform. The study aimed to test whether signatures of past pathogen exposure could be identified by cataloging public T cell receptors. An early release that covered about 600 HLA-typed donors contained around 300 gigabases of sequencing data and about 84 million unique TCR sequences. On average, 235,054 unique TCR beta nucleotide sequences were sequenced per donor among more than 350 genotyped donors of the cohort, with around 19% of those sequences being non-productive. Donor age, sex, ethnicity and CMV serostatus were compiled together with the repertoire data. The study combined high-throughput TCR immunosequencing, statistical association of individual TCRs with disease status, and machine learning to predict cytomegalovirus infection status. In a later genetic analysis, genome-wide SNP genotypes for about 65% of the 666 donors were used, and that subset was treated as a discovery cohort. In addition to the first cohort of around 670 subjects, a separate validation cohort of approximately 120 different subjects was used. Both class I and class II loci were covered by HLA typing, at four-digit resolution. The study profiled the T cell repertoires of 500 to 800 subjects by immunosequencing and related them to cytomegalovirus serostatus. Of the approximately 370 genotyped donors, 65% to 90% were placed in the genetic ancestry cluster associated with self-reported Caucasian donors. An earlier analysis of some 600 of the donors applied high-throughput TCR beta sequencing to assess whether each TCR beta V gene segment acted as functional or pseudogenic. The number of donors typed differed by locus, with about 629-630 for A, B, C, DRB1 and DQB1, over 500 for DQA1, 600 to 610 for DPA1, and some 450 for DPB1. In a later analysis, previously published TCR beta repertoires from 600 to 850 donors were re-analyzed and high-resolution HLA genotyping was added so that TCR occurrence patterns could be studied.

CDR1 and CDR2 are drawn from the germline V gene: SGDLS, YYNGEE. Measured from the cysteine to the phenylalanine, the CDR3 is 13 residues long. The read is trimmed to its CDR3 DNA, 39 bases read in frame from base 1. Trimming takes 4 bases off V and 3 bases off J; junction bases not matched to a gene: 3. On the study overall, not on this receptor specifically: The authors suggested that the approach could potentially be extended to other disease states and immunological phenotypes. Presence/absence analyses assumed roughly uniform sequencing depth across donors, an assumption that may not hold. In a later genetic analysis, fewer N-insertions in productive TCRs were reported among donors in an Asian-associated ancestry cluster than the roughly 700-donor mean. V-gene and J-gene trimming of TCR beta chains was associated with a missense DCLRE1C variant in a later genetic analysis, and the association was replicated in an independent cohort. A further reported finding was that TCR beta sequences accurately predicted the HLA-A and HLA-B alleles for most subjects in the first cohort. Across donors, most TCR sequences were observed very rarely, whereas some public TCRs were present in many individuals. Broadly in line with IMGT annotations, most TCR beta V segments showed up in productive rearrangements about 87% or about 30% of the time in an earlier analysis of roughly 590 of the donors. The only immune exposure information available for the cohort was CMV serostatus. Correlated functional status among segregating V segments might reflect linkage disequilibrium, but an unknown experimental factor could not be ruled out. A later analysis reported that several top co-occurrence clusters appeared linked to parvovirus B19, influenza, CMV and Epstein-Barr virus. A later analysis found that TCR association rates varied across HLA loci, with DRB1 alleles showing the most associated TCRs and HLA-C alleles the fewest. Because the 87-base-pair reads could not distinguish some IMGT-functional V segments, including TRBV6-2 and TRBV6-3, those segments were excluded. A cluster of highly shared sequence variants was judged likely to represent a technical artifact of the sequencing pipeline. Most CMV-associated TCR beta chains appeared to be HLA-restricted in a later analysis, and the HLA associations seemed to be driven largely by CMV exposure. Because some donors lacked HLA typing at each locus, the association tests relied only on the typed subset. Because counts were too low, seventeen rarely observed V segments, including chromosome 9 orphons, were excluded from the earlier analysis of several hundred of the donors. The study listed 170 or so TCR beta chains as associated with cytomegalovirus. In vitro tests confirmed that a few of the cytomegalovirus-associated TCR beta chains recognize cytomegalovirus antigens. At a false discovery rate of 0.05, a later analysis linked under 20,000 TCR beta sequences to specific HLA alleles. In both the original and validation cohorts, the classifier was reported to diagnose cytomegalovirus status with high specificity and sensitivity. In a later analysis, HLA-associated TCR beta chains showed more clonal expansion and lower generation probabilities than non-associated chains that were equally common. In this cohort, only TCR beta chains were sequenced, and detectable features were limited by the absence of alpha or paired-chain data. Assigning TCR associations to individual alleles was difficult when HLA alleles, especially DR and DQ, strongly co-occurred.

The cohort comprised some 700 healthy bone marrow donors. At the time of sampling, all cohort members were nominally healthy, though unrecorded immune exposures were likely present. The donor was CMV seropositive and belonged to the group of 250 to 300 seropositive cohort members. Every donor gave a peripheral blood sample, and the peripheral blood mononuclear cells from that sample were used for TCR beta sequencing. The Qiagen DNeasy Blood Extraction Kit was used to extract genomic DNA from the blood cell samples. To prepare the library, the immunoSEQ multiplex PCR assay was applied. For the multiplex PCR, a mixture combining 60 forward primers for TCR Vbeta segments and 13 reverse primers for TCR Jbeta segments was used. Amplification of the CDR3 region of rearranged TCR beta genes was performed with a multiplex PCR assay on genomic DNA. The Illumina HiSeq System was used to sequence the amplified TCR beta libraries as 87-base-pair reads. Regarding the original processing steps: A later analysis tallied roughly 78 million unique TCR beta chains across the 666 repertoires, and about 10 million of those chains were shared by two or more donors. Raw reads were error-corrected and collapsed into unique sequences with a nearest-neighbor algorithm that merged closely related sequences to remove PCR and sequencing errors. CDR3 sequences were aligned to IMGT reference sequences to assign V, D and J gene segments. For a sequence to be retained, at least a six-nucleotide match to both a V gene segment and a J gene segment was required. A rearrangement was called productive if the CDR3 had no stop codons and remained in frame with V and J, and every other rearrangement was called non-productive. CDR3 was defined by IMGT convention, running from the second conserved V-encoded cysteine to the conserved J-encoded phenylalanine. The earlier analysis of more than 450 of the donors excluded sequences that lacked an unambiguous match to a single V gene segment. In an earlier analysis of approximately 610 of the donors, V segments were called functional above 56.7% productive rearrangements and were called segregating when the between-donor standard deviation exceeded 5%. To diagnose cytomegalovirus status from the catalog of TCR beta chain sequences, a statistical classification framework was built. A later analysis assigned V and J genes by comparing TCR nucleotide sequences with IMGT/GENE-DB human TR gene sequences. The TCRdist pipeline was used in a later analysis to assign CDR3 sequences and most-parsimonious VDJ recombination scenarios. In a later analysis, each TCR beta chain was defined by its CDR3 amino acid sequence together with its V-gene family, and reads without a unique V-gene family were excluded. In a later analysis, 500 to 650 highly shared, low-generation-probability nucleotide sequences were removed to address suspected cross-contamination and a sequencing artifact. In a later analysis, a clonal expansion index was calculated for each public chain from normalized within-repertoire ranks of inferred template counts. A later analysis computed generation probabilities with a VDJ recombination model fitted to out-of-frame rearrangements, and checked the results against IGoR. In a later analysis, TCR-TCR, TCR-HLA and TCR-CMV co-occurrence was scored with hypergeometric tests, and a repertoire-size bias correction was applied to TCR pairs. To estimate false discovery rates, a later analysis permuted the HLA or CMV assignments 20 times. In a later analysis, co-occurring TCRs were grouped with DBSCAN, and TCRdist sequence similarity was added when clustering was performed within HLA-allele-positive subsets. For co-occurrence clustering, repertoires with fewer than 30,000 or more than 120,000 public chains were excluded, along with roughly 5 repertoires with anomalous nucleotide sharing. TCRdb retrieved this table from immuneACCESS and kept in-frame rearrangements only. Not all clones are present; in checked studies, unresolved V genes account for under half, and no reason is known for the remainder. That table supplies the V and J calls and clone size; D and trimming were determined from the DNA. In this sample the table shows around 100,000 clones, 79% of which occur a single time. The leading ten clones occupy less than 5% of the sample.

In the case of this clone: This clone's antigen is unknown. Per-base qualities were not stored, and no clone one base away is much larger.

The clonotype comes from a man between 50 and 59 years old in good health and CMV-seropositive. The sample comprised PBMCs. The V and J segments used are TRBV9 and TRBJ2-7; 8 of the junction bases match TRBD1. CDR3 sequence: CASSQGQVYEQYF. The sequenced DNA: TGTGCCAGCAGCCAGGGACAGGTCTACGAGCAGTACTTC.